This T cell receptor (beta chain) was recorded in a study of T cell repertoires in cytomegalovirus infection (dated by TCRdb to the late 2010s). Background for the entire study: Because public TCR beta signatures pointed to carriage of CMV infection together with the matching HLA type, the HLA type of each donor mattered for the analysis. Study-wide conclusions, independent of this receptor: The ex vivo response was dominated by HLA-C-restricted CMV-specific TCR beta clonotypes, which also provided the single most frequent clonotype in two of eight donors. In both this cohort and an independent roughly 400-donor cohort, the cumulative frequency of public TCR beta family members distinguished carriers of CMV infection plus the relevant HLA type.

Via the germline V gene (reference sequence), CDR1 is MNHNY and CDR2 SVGAGI. Including the terminal cysteine and phenylalanine, the CDR3 comprises 15 residues. Left in the record is the CDR3 DNA by itself, 45 bases read in frame from the first base. Clipping removes 5 bases from V and 12 bases from J, with 16 as the unmatched junction base count. TCRdb names Illumina HiSeq 1500 as the instrument used. TCRdb reanalyzed the raw reads on its own, using fastp at Q25 for trimming and MiXCR for clone calling, and kept in-frame beta chains. Rows with one shared CDR3 protein collapse into an entry with the most common genes and DNA. Present in this sample are about 600,000 distinct CDR3 sequences, 20% to 25% of which were seen just once. The ten largest clonotypes hold approximately 8% of the sample. A word on this clonotype: What antigen it recognizes has not been identified. No base qualities exist here, and no much larger clone lies one base off it.

The sequence was collected from a human donor in good health (CMV status not recorded). Some clones in this sample may be carry-over from other donors' samples. The chain is made from TRBV6-6 and TRBJ2-5; 9 nucleotides in the junction match TRBD1. The sequenced material came from CD8+ T cells from PBMCs. The DNA is TGTGCCAGCAGTCCTTGGACAGGGGATATGGTTGGGAAGTACTTC. Translated, it gives CASSPWTGDMVGKYF.